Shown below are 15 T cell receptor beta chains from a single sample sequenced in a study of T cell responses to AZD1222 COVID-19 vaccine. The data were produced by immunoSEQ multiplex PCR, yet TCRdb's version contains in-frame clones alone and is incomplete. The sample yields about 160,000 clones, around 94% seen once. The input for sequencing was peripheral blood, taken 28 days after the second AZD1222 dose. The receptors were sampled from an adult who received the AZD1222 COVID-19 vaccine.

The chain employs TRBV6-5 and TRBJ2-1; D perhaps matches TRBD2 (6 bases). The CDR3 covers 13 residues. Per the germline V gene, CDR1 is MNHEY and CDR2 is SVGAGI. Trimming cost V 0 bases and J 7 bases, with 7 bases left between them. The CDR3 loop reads CASSYSRGNEQFF. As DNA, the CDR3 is TGTGCCAGCAGTTACTCACGGGGGAATGAGCAGTTCTTC.

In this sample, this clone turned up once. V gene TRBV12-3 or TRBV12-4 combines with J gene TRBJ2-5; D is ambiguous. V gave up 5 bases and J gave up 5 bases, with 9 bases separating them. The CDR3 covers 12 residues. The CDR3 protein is CASSRGEETQYF. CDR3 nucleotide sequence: TGTGCCAGCAGTCGAGGAGAGGAGACCCAGTACTTC.

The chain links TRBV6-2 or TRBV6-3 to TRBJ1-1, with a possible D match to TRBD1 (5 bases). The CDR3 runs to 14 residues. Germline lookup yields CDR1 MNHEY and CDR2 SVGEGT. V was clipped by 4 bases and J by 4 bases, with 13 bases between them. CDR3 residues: CASSSAAGATEAFF. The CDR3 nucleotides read TGTGCCAGCAGTTCAGCAGCCGGGGCCACTGAAGCTTTCTTT.

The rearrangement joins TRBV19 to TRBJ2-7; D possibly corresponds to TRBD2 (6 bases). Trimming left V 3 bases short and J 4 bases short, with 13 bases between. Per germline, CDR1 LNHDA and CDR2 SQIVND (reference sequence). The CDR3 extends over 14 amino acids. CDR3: CASSMGLSGYEQYF. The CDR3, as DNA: TGTGCCAGTAGTATGGGACTGAGCGGGTACGAGCAGTACTTC.

CDR3 DNA: TGTGCCATCCTAACAGGCGGCCCTGGAAACACCATATATTTT. It is translated as CAILTGGPGNTIYF. V is TRBV11-2 and J is TRBJ1-3; possibly TRBD1 for D (5 bases). Germline V gene data show CDR1 as SGHAT and CDR2 as FQNNGV. The CDR3 runs 14 residues. Trimming took 10 bases from V and 2 from J, leaving 15 bases between them.

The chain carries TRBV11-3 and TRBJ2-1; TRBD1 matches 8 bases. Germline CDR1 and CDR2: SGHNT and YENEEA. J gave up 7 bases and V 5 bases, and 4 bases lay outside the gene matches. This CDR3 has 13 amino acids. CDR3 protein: CASSRTGFNEQFF. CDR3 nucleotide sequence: TGTGCCAGCAGCAGGACAGGGTTTAATGAGCAGTTCTTC.

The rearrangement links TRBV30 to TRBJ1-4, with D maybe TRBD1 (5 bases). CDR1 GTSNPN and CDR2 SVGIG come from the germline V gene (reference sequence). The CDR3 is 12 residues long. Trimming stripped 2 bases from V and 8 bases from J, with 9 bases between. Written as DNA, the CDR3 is TGTGCCTGGAGTTTCGGGGCCGAAAAACTGTTTTTT. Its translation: CAWSFGAEKLFF.

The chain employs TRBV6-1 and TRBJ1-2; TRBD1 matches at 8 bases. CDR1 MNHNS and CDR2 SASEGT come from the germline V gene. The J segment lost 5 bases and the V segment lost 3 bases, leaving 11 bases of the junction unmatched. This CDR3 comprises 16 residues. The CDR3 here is CASSEGSWQGAYGYTF. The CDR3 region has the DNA TGTGCCAGCAGTGAGGGGTCCTGGCAGGGGGCTTATGGCTACACCTTC.

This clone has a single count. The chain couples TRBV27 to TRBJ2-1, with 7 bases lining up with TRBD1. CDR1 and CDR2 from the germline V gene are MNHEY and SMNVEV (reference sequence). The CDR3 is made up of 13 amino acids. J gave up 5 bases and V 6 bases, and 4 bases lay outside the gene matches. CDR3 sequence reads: CASSWDSNNEQFF. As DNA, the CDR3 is TGTGCCAGCAGCTGGGACAGCAACAATGAGCAGTTCTTC.

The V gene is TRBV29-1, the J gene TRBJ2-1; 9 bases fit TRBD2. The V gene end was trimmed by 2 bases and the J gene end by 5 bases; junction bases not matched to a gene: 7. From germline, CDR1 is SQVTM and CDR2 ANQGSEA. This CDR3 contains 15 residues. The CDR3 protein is CSVESPGLAHNEQFF. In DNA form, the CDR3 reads TGCAGCGTTGAATCCCCGGGACTAGCACACAATGAGCAGTTCTTC.

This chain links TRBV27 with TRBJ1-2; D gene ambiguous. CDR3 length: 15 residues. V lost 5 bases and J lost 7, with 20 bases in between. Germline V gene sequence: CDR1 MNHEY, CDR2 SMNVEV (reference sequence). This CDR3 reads CASSPLPRGMGGYTF. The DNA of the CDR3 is TGTGCCAGCAGTCCCCTCCCCCGAGGGATGGGTGGCTACACCTTC.

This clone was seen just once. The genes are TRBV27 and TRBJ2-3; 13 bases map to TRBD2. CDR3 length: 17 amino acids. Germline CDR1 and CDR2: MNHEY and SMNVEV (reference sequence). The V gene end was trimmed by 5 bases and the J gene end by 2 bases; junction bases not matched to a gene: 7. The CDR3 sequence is CASSPKGLAGVTDTQYF. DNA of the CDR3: TGTGCCAGCAGTCCTAAAGGACTAGCGGGAGTCACAGATACGCAGTATTTT.

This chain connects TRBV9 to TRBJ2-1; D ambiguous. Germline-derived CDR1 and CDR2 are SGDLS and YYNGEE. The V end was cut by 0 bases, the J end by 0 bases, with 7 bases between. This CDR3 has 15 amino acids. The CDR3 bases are TGTGCCAGCAGCGTAGGGCTCAGCTCCTACAATGAGCAGTTCTTC. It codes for CASSVGLSSYNEQFF.

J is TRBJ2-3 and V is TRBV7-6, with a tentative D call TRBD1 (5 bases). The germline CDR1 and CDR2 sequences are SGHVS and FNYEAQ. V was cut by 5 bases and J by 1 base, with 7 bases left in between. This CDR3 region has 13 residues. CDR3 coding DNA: TGTGCCAGCAGCCAGACAGGCACAGATACGCAGTATTTT. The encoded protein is CASSQTGTDTQYF.

This CDR3 reads CASRGQGGPGQPQHF. DNA for the CDR3: TGTGCCAGCAGGGGCCAGGGAGGCCCGGGTCAGCCCCAGCATTTT. The V gene is TRBV2, the J gene TRBJ1-5; D is perhaps TRBD1 (5 bases). The CDR3 loop spans 15 amino acids. Germline lookup yields CDR1 SNHLY and CDR2 FYNNEI. Trimming removed 6 bases from V and 6 bases from J, with 18 bases in between.